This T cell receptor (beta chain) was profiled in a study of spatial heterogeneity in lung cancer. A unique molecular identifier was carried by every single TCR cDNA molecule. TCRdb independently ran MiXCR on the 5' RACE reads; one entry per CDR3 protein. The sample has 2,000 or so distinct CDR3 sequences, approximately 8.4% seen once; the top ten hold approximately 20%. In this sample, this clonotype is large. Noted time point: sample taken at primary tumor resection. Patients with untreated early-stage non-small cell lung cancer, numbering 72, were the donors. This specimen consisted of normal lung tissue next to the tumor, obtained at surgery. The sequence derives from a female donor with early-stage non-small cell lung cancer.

As DNA, the CDR3 is TGCAGTGCTAGAGATCCGACAGGGGCAAGGACTGAAGCTTTCTTT. This sequence encodes CSARDPTGARTEAFF. The chain combines TRBV20-1 with TRBJ1-1; 8 nucleotides agree with TRBD1. Per the germline V gene, CDR1 is DFQATT and CDR2 is SNEGSKA (reference sequence). V shed 0 bases and J 5 bases; nucleotides not matched to a gene: 8. The CDR3 sequence is 15 residues long.